This T cell receptor beta chain was recorded in a study of liver allograft versus peripheral blood T cells. Turning to the study itself: Recipients' peripheral blood supplied the T cell receptor repertoires against which those in transplanted livers were compared. Study-wide findings and caveats: T cell receptor repertoires inside liver allografts reportedly differed from those in peripheral blood.

In germline, CDR1 is DFQATT, CDR2 SNEGSKA (reference sequence). The junction had 1 base not matched to a gene; V was cut back by 2 bases and J by 2 bases. This CDR3 has 14 amino acids. TCRdb re-called the reads with MiXCR, one entry per CDR3 protein. The sample has several thousand distinct CDR3 sequences, over 15% seen once. About this clonotype itself: What it recognizes is unknown.

The sequence came from a human patient who had a liver transplant. Some of the T cells might come from the graft donor. The gene calls are TRBV20-1 and TRBJ2-3, with 10 bases fitting TRBD2. CDR3 bases: TGCAGTGCTAGACTAGCGGGGGCCACAGATACGCAGTATTTT. Residues: CSARLAGATDTQYF.